This T cell receptor (beta chain) was identified in a study of T cells in localized non-small cell lung cancer. This clone was seen a handful of times. The V gene's germline CDR1 is LNHNV and CDR2 YYDKDF (reference sequence). V shed 1 base, J shed 1 base, and the junction held 9 bases outside the gene matches. The CDR3 sequence is 18 residues long. The protocol was immunoSEQ multiplex PCR, while the TCRdb copy is restricted to in-frame clones and leaves out a portion. Of more than 2,000 clones listed, about 31% are singletons. The V gene is TRBV15, the J gene TRBJ2-1; 8 bases are shared with TRBD2. The clonotype was recovered from a female donor over 55 with stage I squamous cell lung carcinoma. The material was normal lung tissue next to the tumor, obtained before any cancer treatment. This chain's CDR3 is CATSRVLSGALSYNEQFF. The CDR3, as DNA: TGTGCCACCAGCAGAGTCCTTAGCGGGGCCCTATCCTACAATGAGCAGTTCTTC.